This T cell receptor (beta chain) was captured in a study of blood T cell repertoires in COVID-19. Study summary: Acute and convalescent COVID-19 specimens originated in the United States, Italy and Spain. PBMCs, B-cell-depleted T cells, or T cells were the source of the cDNA or gDNA that made up the material.

The germline CDR1 and CDR2 sequences are GTSNPN and SVGIG (reference sequence). V was shortened by 0 bases and J by 3 bases, with 12 bases between the two germline ends. The CDR3 extends over 15 amino acids. In the authors' methods: Quantification of nucleated cells was approximated via reference gene primer amplification. Profiled with immunoSEQ multiplex PCR; TCRdb holds only in-frame clones, not every one. V and J calls and clone size come straight from that table; D and trimming were deduced from the DNA. Of 100,000 to 150,000 clones in the sample, 86% were seen once. Seattle patient enrollment occurred during active infection, with longitudinal follow-up thereafter.

The clonotype originates from a woman between 70 and 85 years old with COVID-19, enrolled during active disease. The sequenced material came from peripheral blood. This chain uses TRBV30 with TRBJ1-3; maybe TRBD1 (5 bases). The CDR3 sequence is CAWSVLGTGGNTIYF. The CDR3 DNA is TGTGCCTGGAGTGTACTTGGTACAGGTGGAAACACCATATATTTT.